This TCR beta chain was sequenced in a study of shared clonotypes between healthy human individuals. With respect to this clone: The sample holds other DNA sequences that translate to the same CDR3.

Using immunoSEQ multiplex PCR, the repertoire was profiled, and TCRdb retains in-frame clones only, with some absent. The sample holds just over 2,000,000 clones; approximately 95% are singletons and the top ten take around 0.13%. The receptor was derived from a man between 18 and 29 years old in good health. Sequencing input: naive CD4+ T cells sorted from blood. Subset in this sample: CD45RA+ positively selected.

As DNA, the CDR3 is TGTGCCAGCAGGACAGCGAACACCGGGGAGCTGTTTTTT. The encoded protein is CASRTANTGELFF. The chain employs TRBV19 and TRBJ2-2, with D tentatively TRBD1 (6 bases). The CDR3 contains 13 residues. Germline CDR1 LNHDA, CDR2 SQIVND (reference sequence). The germline V and J ends were trimmed by 9 bases and 0 bases, with 8 bases remaining between them.